The 23 T cell receptor beta chains below come from one sample, sequenced in a study of post-analysis software for immune sequencing data. Overall study results and limits: About 5 TRBV segments, including TRBV5-6, TRBV5-1 and TRBV20-1, were more frequent in patients than controls.

Built from TCR beta cDNA, the libraries had unique molecular identifiers in them. From the PCR reads, TCRdb called clonotypes with MiXCR, one entry per CDR3 protein. The profile covers 170,000 or so distinct CDR3 sequences, with approximately 30% appearing a single time and over 1.2% taken by the ten largest. For these TCRs, the target antigens are not known. Specimen: blood. These receptors were obtained from a girl between 10 and 17 years old with multiple sclerosis.

J is TRBJ2-1 and V is TRBV5-1; D remains unclear. Trimming stripped 0 bases from V and 3 bases from J, with 10 bases between. The CDR3 loop spans 15 amino acids. Germline CDR1 SGHRS, CDR2 YFSETQ. The CDR3 DNA reads as TGCGCCAGCAGCTTGGACCTATCCCACTACAATGAGCAGTTCTTC. As protein: CASSLDLSHYNEQFF.

The rearrangement uses TRBV2 and TRBJ2-3; no clear D. CDR3 length: 15 amino acids. V gave up 8 bases and J gave up 1 base, with 16 bases separating them. Germline V gene lookup returns CDR1 SNHLY and CDR2 FYNNEI. The CDR3 protein is CASLLNFAGTDTQYF. CDR3 coding DNA: TGTGCCAGCCTCCTCAATTTCGCGGGCACAGATACGCAGTATTTT.

This clonotype was seen more than once but under ten times. This sequence joins TRBV5-1 and TRBJ1-1; a weak D match, TRBD1 (6 bases). Looked up from germline, CDR1 is SGHRS and CDR2 is YFSETQ. The CDR3 runs 13 residues. The V end lost 4 bases, the J end lost 4 bases, and 11 bases lay between the germline ends. CDR3 region: CASSTAQGTEAFF. DNA of the CDR3: TGCGCCAGCAGCACCGCACAGGGCACTGAAGCTTTCTTT.

The chain uses TRBV7-9 and TRBJ2-5; D gene unclear. Germline assignment: CDR1 SEHNR and CDR2 FQNEAQ (reference sequence). V was cut by 5 bases and J by 11 bases, with 15 bases left in between. This CDR3 is 12 amino acids long. CDR3: CASSQIQAEQYF. The CDR3, as DNA: TGTGCCAGCAGCCAGATCCAGGCTGAGCAGTACTTC.

This chain links TRBV27 with TRBJ1-1, with 9 bases that match TRBD1. In germline, CDR1 is MNHEY, CDR2 SMNVEV (reference sequence). The CDR3 spans 18 residues. V lost 0 bases and J lost 5; bases outside the gene matches: 13. The CDR3 here is CASSLSRANRGPRTEAFF. In nucleotides, the CDR3 is TGTGCCAGCAGTTTATCGAGGGCGAACAGGGGGCCGAGGACTGAAGCTTTCTTT.

Many counts were recorded for this clonotype. Here the CDR3 reads CASGTDNYGYTF. The DNA of the CDR3 is TGCGCCAGCGGGACAGATAACTATGGCTACACCTTC. The J gene is TRBJ1-2, the V gene TRBV10-2; TRBD1 matches 7 bases. The CDR3 covers 12 residues. The ends lost 8 bases at V and 1 base at J; junction bases unmatched: 1. CDR1 is WSHSY and CDR2 is SAAADI in the germline V gene.

This clonotype was seen a few times. The V call is TRBV3-1, the J call TRBJ1-2, with TRBD1 identical over 8 bases. There are 14 residues in the CDR3. Losses at the gene ends were 7 bases for V and 4 bases for J; bases not matched to a gene: 8. Per the germline V gene, CDR1 is LGHDT and CDR2 is YNNKEL (reference sequence). The CDR3, as DNA: TGTGCCAGCAACACAGGGGGTTTAAGCTATGGCTACACCTTC. It encodes CASNTGGLSYGYTF.

This clonotype showed up just a few times. The chain recombines TRBV7-9 with TRBJ2-7; 7 bases agree with TRBD1. Germline CDR1 and CDR2: SEHNR and FQNEAQ (reference sequence). The CDR3 has 16 residues. Trimming took 5 bases from V and 3 from J; bases not matched to a gene: 13. The CDR3 reads CASSPTDRVAFYEQYF. In DNA, the CDR3 is TGTGCCAGCAGCCCGACCGACAGGGTGGCTTTCTACGAGCAGTACTTC.

This clonotype has ten or more counts. This chain joins TRBV5-1 and TRBJ1-1; perhaps TRBD1 as D (6 bases). The germline V and J ends were trimmed by 4 bases and 0 bases, with 22 bases remaining between them. Germline-derived CDR1 and CDR2 are SGHRS and YFSETQ. The CDR3 has 18 residues. This chain's CDR3 is CASSPLGGESFMNTEAFF. CDR3 coding DNA: TGCGCCAGCAGCCCTCTCGGGGGCGAATCCTTCATGAACACTGAAGCTTTCTTT. Combining the CDR3 with reference TRBV5-1 and TRBJ1-1 gives the whole variable domain KAGVTQTPRYLIKTRGQQVTLSCSPISGHRSVSWYQQTPGQGLQFLFEYFSETQRNKGNFPGRFSGRQFSNSRSEMNVSTLELGDSALYLCASSPLGGESFMNTEAFFGQGTRLTVV.

The rearrangement uses TRBV20-1 and TRBJ2-7; TRBD2 aligns across 7 bases. The germline V gene has CDR1 DFQATT and CDR2 SNEGSKA (reference sequence). The CDR3 sequence is 13 residues long. V gave up 3 bases and J gave up 5 bases; unmatched junction bases: 7. The CDR3 sequence: CSARGGSTNEQYF. In DNA, the CDR3 is TGCAGTGCTAGGGGCGGGAGCACAAACGAGCAGTACTTC.

This clonotype was observed many times. This rearrangement joins TRBV20-1 to TRBJ2-3; 7 bases match TRBD2. V lost 3 bases, J lost 4 bases, and 4 bases stayed unmatched. Germline V lookup: CDR1 DFQATT, CDR2 SNEGSKA (reference sequence). The CDR3 extends over 13 amino acids. The CDR3 DNA sequence: TGCAGTGCTAGCTGGACTAGTGCAGATACGCAGTATTTT. This codes for CSASWTSADTQYF.

The chain is built from TRBV24-1 and TRBJ1-2; D is ambiguous. Germline V gene data show CDR1 as KGHDR and CDR2 as SFDVKD. CDR3 length equals 12 residues. Between the trimmed V and J ends, which lost 4 bases and 13 bases, there was a span of 15 bases. CDR3 protein: CATSDPSVGSTF. Here the CDR3 DNA reads TGTGCCACCAGTGACCCTTCCGTCGGGAGCACCTTC.

This clonotype was detected many times. The chain employs TRBV10-3 and TRBJ2-7, with D uncertain. This CDR3 region has 13 residues. Trimming cost V 6 bases and J 6 bases, with 15 bases left between them. Germline-derived CDR1 and CDR2 are ENHRY and SYGVKD. CDR3 DNA: TGTGCCATCAGGCCTGCGGATCTTTCCGAGCAGTACTTC. It codes for CAIRPADLSEQYF.

The rearrangement joins TRBV4-1 to TRBJ2-2; TRBD2 might be the D (5 bases). The V gene's germline CDR1 is MGHRA and CDR2 YSYEKL. This CDR3 is 15 amino acids long. Trimming took off 0 bases at V and 7 bases at J, with 12 bases between the two ends. The CDR3 nucleotides read TGCGCCAGCAGCCAAGAACGAGGGCTTGGCGGGGAGCTGTTTTTT. Its protein is CASSQERGLGGELFF.

This chain uses TRBV6-5 with TRBJ2-7, with TRBD2 matching over 7 bases. With 6 bases clipped from V and 3 bases from J, the junction kept 14 bases outside the gene matches. The CDR3 spans 16 residues. The V gene's germline CDR1 is MNHEY and CDR2 SVGAGI. The CDR3 sequence is CASSHGEGPSCYEQYF. The CDR3 nucleotides read TGTGCCAGCAGCCACGGGGAGGGCCCTTCTTGCTACGAGCAGTACTTC.

Concerning this clonotype: This may come from a read error, since a much larger clone is one base off. The V gene is TRBV15, the J gene TRBJ1-5; D remains ambiguous. Germline CDR1 is LNHNV and CDR2 is YYDKDF (reference sequence). The CDR3 totals 16 residues. The CDR3 here is CATGREPGLSNQPQHF. DNA for the CDR3: TGTGCCACCGGCAGAGAGCCAGGTTTGAGCAATCAGCCCCAGCATTTT.

This clonotype was seen ten or more times. The V and J genes are TRBV4-1 and TRBJ2-7, with no clear D. V lost 1 base, J lost 0 bases, and 4 bases lay in between. Germline CDR1 reads MGHRA; CDR2 reads YSYEKL. The length of the CDR3 is 13 residues. This CDR3 reads CASSQGVSYEQYF. In DNA, the CDR3 is TGCGCCAGCAGCCAAGGGGTCTCCTACGAGCAGTACTTC.

Many counts were recorded for this clonotype. The rearrangement uses TRBV12-3 or TRBV12-4 and TRBJ2-7; perhaps TRBD2 as D (6 bases). The CDR3 length is 14 residues. Deletions cut 7 bases from V and 3 bases from J, with 16 bases between. This CDR3 reads CASTLTGTGYEQYF. As DNA, the CDR3 is TGTGCCAGCACCTTAACCGGGACTGGCTACGAGCAGTACTTC.

This clonotype was seen repeatedly, ten times or more. The chain joins TRBV7-2 to TRBJ2-1; 7 bases agree with TRBD2. The V and J ends lost 5 bases and 2 bases, in that order; junction bases with no gene match: 6. Germline V gives CDR1 SGHTA, CDR2 FQGNSA. CDR3 length: 15 residues. CDR3 nucleotide sequence: TGTGCCAGCAGCCCCGCCAGCGGGGCCTACAATGAGCAGTTCTTC. Its protein product is CASSPASGAYNEQFF.

This clonotype was counted only a few times. This may arise from a read error, as a much more abundant clone is one base away. J is TRBJ2-5 and V is TRBV7-8, with 8 bases identical to TRBD1. Matching the DNA end better, TRBJ2-7 makes the J call doubtful. Germline CDR1 is SGHVS and CDR2 is FQNEAQ. The CDR3 is made up of 15 amino acids. The CDR3 DNA sequence: TGTGCCAGCAGCCTACAGGGGGGTGCGGGGAGCGAGCAGTACTTC. Protein: CASSLQGGAGSEQYF.

The chain has TRBV5-1 and TRBJ2-1; 8 positions agree with TRBD1. This CDR3 region has 14 residues. Trimming at V came to 4 bases and at J to 2 bases, leaving 2 bases not matched to a gene. Germline values: CDR1 SGHRS, CDR2 YFSETQ. The CDR3 loop is CASSQQGAYNEQFF. CDR3 bases: TGCGCCAGCAGCCAACAGGGGGCCTACAATGAGCAGTTCTTC.

This clonotype turned up a few times. This rearrangement joins TRBV10-3 to TRBJ2-2, with a tentative D call TRBD1 (5 bases). Germline V gene sequence: CDR1 ENHRY, CDR2 SYGVKD. The CDR3 is made up of 20 amino acids. Trimming pared 2 bases from V and 3 bases from J, leaving 25 bases between. The CDR3 spells CAISEPRRTPERGDTGELFF. The CDR3 coding sequence is TGTGCCATCAGTGAGCCCCGACGGACACCCGAACGAGGTGACACCGGGGAGCTGTTTTTT.

As to this clonotype: A read error is possible here, since a much larger clone lies one base away. The rearrangement uses TRBV9 and TRBJ2-7; 9 nucleotides agree with TRBD1. CDR3 length: 15 amino acids. J gave up 7 bases and V 3 bases, and 11 bases lay outside the gene matches. The germline V gene has CDR1 SGDLS and CDR2 YYNGEE. This chain's CDR3 is CASSAPGTGLDEQYF. The CDR3 bases are TGTGCCAGCAGCGCCCCCGGGACAGGGCTCGATGAGCAGTACTTC. The variable domain in full, with the rest retrieved from reference TRBV9 and TRBJ2-7, is DSGVTQTPKHLITATGQRVTLRCSPRSGDLSVYWYQQSLDQGLQFLIQYYNGEERAKGNILERFSAQQFPDLHSELNLSSLELGDSALYFCASSAPGTGLDEQYFGPGTRLTVT.